This T cell receptor beta chain was recorded in a study of a mutant IDH1 vaccine in newly diagnosed glioma. Study background: First vaccine doses came 4-6 weeks after radiotherapy alone, or with temozolomide cycles.

Time point reported: week 23, last vaccination. Alongside topical imiquimod, each dose of vaccine comprised 300 ug of mutant IDH1 20-mer peptide. Assay: immunoSEQ multiplex PCR; the TCRdb copy retains only in-frame clones and omits some. The sample shows 77,000 or so clones, approximately 85% of them seen only once. Germline assignment: CDR1 MNHEY and CDR2 SVGAGI. Trimming removed 3 bases from V and 5 bases from J; junction bases left unmatched: 4. This CDR3 contains 14 residues. Note on this clone: Antigen unknown.

The source of this sequence is a woman aged 50 to 65 with glioma. Specimen: PBMCs, collected from a glioma patient whose treatment included an IDH1 peptide vaccine. This chain uses TRBV6-5 with TRBJ1-3; 7 bases are a match to TRBD1. The CDR3 region is CASSYDRDRNTIYF. In nucleotides, the CDR3 is TGTGCCAGCAGTTATGACAGGGACAGAAACACCATATATTTT.